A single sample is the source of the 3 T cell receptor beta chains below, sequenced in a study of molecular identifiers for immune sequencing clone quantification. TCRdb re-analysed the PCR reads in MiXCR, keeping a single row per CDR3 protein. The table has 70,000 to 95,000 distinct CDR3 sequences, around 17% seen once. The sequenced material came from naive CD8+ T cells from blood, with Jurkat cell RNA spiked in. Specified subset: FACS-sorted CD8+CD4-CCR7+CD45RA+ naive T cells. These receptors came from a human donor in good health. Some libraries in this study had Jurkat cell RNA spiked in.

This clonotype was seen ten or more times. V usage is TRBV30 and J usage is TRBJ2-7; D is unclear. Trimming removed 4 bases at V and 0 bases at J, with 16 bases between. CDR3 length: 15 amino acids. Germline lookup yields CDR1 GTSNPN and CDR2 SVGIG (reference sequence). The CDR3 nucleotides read TGTGCCTGGACCTCCCTCGAGCTATACTCCTACGAGCAGTACTTC. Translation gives CAWTSLELYSYEQYF.

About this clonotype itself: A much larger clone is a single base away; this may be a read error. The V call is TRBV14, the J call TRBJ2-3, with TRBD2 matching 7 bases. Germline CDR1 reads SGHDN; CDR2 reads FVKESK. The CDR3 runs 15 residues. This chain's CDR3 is CAGSLQAGYLDTQYF. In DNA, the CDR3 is TGTGCCGGCAGCCTACAAGCGGGATACTTAGATACGCAGTATTTT.

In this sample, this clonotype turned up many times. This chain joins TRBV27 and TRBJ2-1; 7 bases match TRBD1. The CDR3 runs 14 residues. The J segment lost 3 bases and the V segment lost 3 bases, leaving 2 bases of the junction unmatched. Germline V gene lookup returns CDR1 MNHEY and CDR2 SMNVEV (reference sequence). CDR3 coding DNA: TGTGCCAGCAGTTTTGGACAGGTCTACAATGAGCAGTTCTTC. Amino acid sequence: CASSFGQVYNEQFF.